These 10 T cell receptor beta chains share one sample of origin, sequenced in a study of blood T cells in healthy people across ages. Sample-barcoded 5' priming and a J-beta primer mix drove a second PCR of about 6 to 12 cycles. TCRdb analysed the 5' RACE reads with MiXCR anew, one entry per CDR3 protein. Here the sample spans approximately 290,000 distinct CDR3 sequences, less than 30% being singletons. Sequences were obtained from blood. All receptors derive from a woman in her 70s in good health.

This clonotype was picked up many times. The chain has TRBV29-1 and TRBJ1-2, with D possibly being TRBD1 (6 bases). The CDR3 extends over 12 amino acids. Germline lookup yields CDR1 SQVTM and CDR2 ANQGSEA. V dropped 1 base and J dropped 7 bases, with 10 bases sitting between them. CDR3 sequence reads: CSVEGRGPGYTF. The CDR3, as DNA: TGCAGCGTTGAAGGCAGGGGCCCTGGCTACACCTTC.

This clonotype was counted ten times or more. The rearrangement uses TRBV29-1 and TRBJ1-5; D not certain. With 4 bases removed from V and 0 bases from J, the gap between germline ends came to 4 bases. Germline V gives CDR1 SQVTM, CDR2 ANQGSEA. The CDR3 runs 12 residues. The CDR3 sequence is CSVGGSNQPQHF. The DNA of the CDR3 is TGCAGCGTTGGAGGTAGCAATCAGCCCCAGCATTTT.

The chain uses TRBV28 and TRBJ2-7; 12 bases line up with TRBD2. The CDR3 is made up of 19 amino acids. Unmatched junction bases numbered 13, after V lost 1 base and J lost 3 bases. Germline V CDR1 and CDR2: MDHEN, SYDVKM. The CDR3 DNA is TGTGCCAGCAGTTTATTCGCGGACCTAGCGGGAGGGCCTGTCTACGAGCAGTACTTC. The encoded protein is CASSLFADLAGGPVYEQYF.

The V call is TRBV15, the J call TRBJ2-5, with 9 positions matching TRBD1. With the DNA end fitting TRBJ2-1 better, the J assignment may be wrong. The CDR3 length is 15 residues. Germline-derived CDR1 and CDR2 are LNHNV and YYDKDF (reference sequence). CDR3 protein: CATSTRTGVHDEQFF. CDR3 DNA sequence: TGTGCCACCAGCACCCGGACAGGGGTACACGATGAGCAGTTCTTC.

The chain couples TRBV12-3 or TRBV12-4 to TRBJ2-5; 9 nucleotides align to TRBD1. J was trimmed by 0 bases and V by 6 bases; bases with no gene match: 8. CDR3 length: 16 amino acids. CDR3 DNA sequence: TGTGCCAGCAGCCCGGGACAGGGCAAGTACCAAGAGACCCAGTACTTC. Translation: CASSPGQGKYQETQYF.

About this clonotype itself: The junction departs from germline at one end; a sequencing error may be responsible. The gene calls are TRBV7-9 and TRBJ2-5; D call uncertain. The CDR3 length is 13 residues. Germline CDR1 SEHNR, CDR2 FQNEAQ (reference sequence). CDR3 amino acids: CAGSLGVKGTQYF. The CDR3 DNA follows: TGTGCCGGCAGCTTAGGTGTTAAAGGGACCCAGTACTTC.

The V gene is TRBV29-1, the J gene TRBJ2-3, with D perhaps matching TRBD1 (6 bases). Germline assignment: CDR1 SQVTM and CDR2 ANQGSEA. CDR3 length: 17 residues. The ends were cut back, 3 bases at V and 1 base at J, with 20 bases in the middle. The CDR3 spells CSVDGGFRNRGTDTQYF. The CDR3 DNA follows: TGCAGCGTTGATGGTGGCTTTCGGAACAGGGGCACAGATACGCAGTATTTT.

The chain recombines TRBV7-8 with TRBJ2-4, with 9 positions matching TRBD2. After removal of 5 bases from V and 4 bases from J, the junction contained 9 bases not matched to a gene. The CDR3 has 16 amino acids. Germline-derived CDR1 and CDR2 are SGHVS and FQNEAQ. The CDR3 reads CASSPQLAGLKNIQYF. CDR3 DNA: TGTGCCAGCAGCCCCCAGCTAGCGGGATTAAAAAACATTCAGTACTTC. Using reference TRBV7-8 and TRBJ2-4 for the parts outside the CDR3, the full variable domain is GAGVSQSPRYKVAKRGQDVALRCDPISGHVSLFWYQQALGQGPEFLTYFQNEAQLDKSGLPSDRFFAERPEGSVSTLKIQRTQQEDSAVYLCASSPQLAGLKNIQYFGAGTRLSVL.

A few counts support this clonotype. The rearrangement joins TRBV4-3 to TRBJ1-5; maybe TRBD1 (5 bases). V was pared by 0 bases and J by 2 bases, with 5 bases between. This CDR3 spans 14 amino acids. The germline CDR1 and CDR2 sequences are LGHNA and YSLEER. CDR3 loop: CASSQEQGNQPQHF. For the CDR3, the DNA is TGCGCCAGCAGCCAAGAACAGGGCAATCAGCCCCAGCATTTT.

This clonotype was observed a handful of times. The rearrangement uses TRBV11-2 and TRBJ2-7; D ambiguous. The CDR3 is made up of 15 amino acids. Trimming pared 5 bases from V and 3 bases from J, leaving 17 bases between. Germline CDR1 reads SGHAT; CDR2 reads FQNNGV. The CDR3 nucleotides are TGTGCCAGCAGCACCATTCCGGGTCAGATCTACGAGCAGTACTTC. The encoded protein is CASSTIPGQIYEQYF.